This paragraph reports one TCR beta chain. The data were obtained in a study of T cell responses to AZD1222 COVID-19 vaccine. Germline lookup yields CDR1 MRHNA and CDR2 SNTAGT. This CDR3 is 15 amino acids long. With 5 bases clipped from V and 6 bases from J, the junction kept 4 bases outside the gene matches. Using immunoSEQ multiplex PCR, the repertoire was profiled, and TCRdb retains in-frame clones only, with some absent. The sample contains over 100,000 clones, just over 90% of which appear only once. The specimen was peripheral blood, collected on day 0 of AZD1222 vaccination. The clonotype comes from an adult in good health. The chain couples TRBV6-4 to TRBJ2-2, with 12 nucleotides matching TRBD2. In DNA, the CDR3 is TGTGCCAGCAGTCGGACTAGCGGGGAGTCCGGGGAGCTGTTTTTT. Encoded protein: CASSRTSGESGELFF.